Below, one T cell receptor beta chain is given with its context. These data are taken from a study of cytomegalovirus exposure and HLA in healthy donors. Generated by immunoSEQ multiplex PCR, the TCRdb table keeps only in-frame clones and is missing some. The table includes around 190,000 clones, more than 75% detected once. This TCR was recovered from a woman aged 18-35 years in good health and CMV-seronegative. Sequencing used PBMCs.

The CDR3 DNA follows: TGCGCCAGCAGCCATATTCTAGCGGGAGGAACCTACGAGCAGTACTTC. This sequence encodes CASSHILAGGTYEQYF. The chain recombines TRBV4-1 with TRBJ2-7; TRBD2 agrees at 11 bases. CDR3 length: 16 residues. The germline gives CDR1 MGHRA, CDR2 YSYEKL. Trimming cost V 3 bases and J 2 bases; bases outside gene matches: 6.